Listed below are T cell receptor beta chains from one sample, sequenced in a study of shared clonotypes between healthy human individuals. Assay: immunoSEQ multiplex PCR; the TCRdb copy retains only in-frame clones and omits some. The data hold roughly 1,000,000 clones, with about 80% observed a single time. The sequenced material came from memory CD4+ T cells from PBMCs. These receptors all come from a young man in good health. Some clones in this sample may be carry-over from other donors' samples. Both conserved end residues are part of each CDR3.

j_call v_call cdr3_length cdr3_aa
TRBJ2-3 TRBV5-3 16 CARSQLGSSGTDTQYF
TRBJ2-6 TRBV10-3 17 CAISLGRGASGANVLTF
TRBJ2-7 TRBV28 14 CASSRIRGPYEQYF
TRBJ1-1 TRBV5-1 13 CASSLAGDTEAFF
TRBJ2-7 TRBV7-2 14 CASSLDGFTYEQYF
TRBJ1-5 TRBV10-1 17 CASSQGVGGASNQPQHF
TRBJ2-1 TRBV11-3 14 CASSPTSAHNEQFF
TRBJ2-7 TRBV27 17 CASSLSPGLAGVYEQYF
TRBJ2-5 TRBV11-3 15 CASSFRTGEAETQYF
TRBJ1-5 TRBV28 16 CASSGARQGLNQPQHF
TRBJ2-1 TRBV9 15 CASSVGLAAYNEQFF
TRBJ1-2 TRBV5-1 15 CASSREAGPNYGYTF
TRBJ2-2 TRBV21-1 19 CASSNKQGLAGPNTGELFF
. TRBV4-1 14 CASSQGVGAYEQYF
TRBJ1-1 TRBV14 16 CASSQAWGAVRAEAFF
TRBJ2-6 TRBV5-4 14 CASSFPSGANVLTF
TRBJ2-5 TRBV7-8 15 CASSETSGGRETQYF
TRBJ2-1 TRBV5-1 12 CASSVQGNEQFF
TRBJ2-7 TRBV9 14 CASSEGLAPYEQYF
TRBJ2-3 TRBV5-1 14 CASSLRLAQDTQYF
TRBJ2-3 TRBV4-2 16 CASSQDSGQSTDTQYF
TRBJ2-2 TRBV7-2 13 CASKGFSTGELFF
TRBJ1-2 TRBV5-1 12 CASSWGDYGYTF
TRBJ1-5 TRBV9 11 CASGENQPQHF
TRBJ1-4 TRBV5-1 15 CASSSQTGMNEKLFF
TRBJ2-2 TRBV7-8 14 CASSSGQHTGELFF
TRBJ2-5 TRBV7-2 15 CASSKGRAPGETQYF
TRBJ1-5 TRBV10-3 17 CAISGGQGLDSNQPQHF
TRBJ2-1 TRBV5-4 14 CASSLETGYNEQFF
TRBJ1-1 TRBV5-4 13 CASSLYSETEAFF
TRBJ1-1 TRBV7-9 14 CASSLQQGDTEAFF
TRBJ2-7 TRBV27 15 CASNPLAGGTYEQYF
TRBJ1-3 TRBV7-9 15 CASSLARGIGNTIYF
TRBJ2-3 TRBV15 14 CATSRVTGPDTQYF
TRBJ1-5 TRBV2 15 CASRLDSNSNQPQHF
TRBJ1-5 TRBV5-5 16 CASSLAGQGAWQPQHF